The 12 T cell receptor beta chains given below trace back to one sample, sequenced in a study of shared clonotypes between healthy human individuals. The repertoire was sequenced with immunoSEQ multiplex PCR; TCRdb's copy has only in-frame clones and lacks some. In the table there are 2.3 million or so clones, more than 85% of which are singletons. The source material was naive CD4+ T cells from PBMCs. Subset here: CD45RA+ positively selected. The source is a young man in good health. Some clones in this sample may be carry-over from other donors' samples.

The rearrangement joins TRBV10-1 to TRBJ1-1, with unresolved D. The CDR3 is 13 amino acids. Germline V gene lookup returns CDR1 WNHNN and CDR2 SYGVQD (reference sequence). The V end was cut by 10 bases, the J end by 1 base, with 13 bases between. Here the CDR3 DNA reads TGCGCCACCCGGACGGAACCGAACACTGAAGCTTTCTTT. Translating it yields CATRTEPNTEAFF.

The chain employs TRBV18 and TRBJ2-3; D may be TRBD1 (6 bases). CDR1 and CDR2 from the germline V gene are KGHSH and LQKENI. The CDR3 runs to 14 residues. The ends were cut back, 3 bases at V and 2 bases at J, with 9 bases in the middle. The CDR3 DNA follows: TGTGCCAGCTCACCGGGGGCCCCCACAGATACGCAGTATTTT. It codes for CASSPGAPTDTQYF.

The chain has TRBV5-6 and TRBJ2-1; the D is unclear. V was cut by 4 bases and J by 9 bases, with 17 bases left in between. This CDR3 spans 14 amino acids. Germline CDR1 and CDR2: SGHDT and YYEEEE. CDR3 sequence (DNA): TGTGCCAGCAGCCCCGGGCCAGACCGCGGTGAGCAGTTCTTC. Protein: CASSPGPDRGEQFF. Full variable domain (rest looked up from reference TRBV5-6 and TRBJ2-1): DAGVTQSPTHLIKTRGQQVTLRCSPKSGHDTVSWYQQALGQGPQFIFQYYEEEERQRGNFPDRFSGHQFPNYSSELNVNALLLGDSALYLCASSPGPDRGEQFFGPGTRLTVL.

This chain links TRBV5-1 with TRBJ1-5; tentative D call: TRBD1 (5 bases). Germline values: CDR1 SGHRS, CDR2 YFSETQ. This CDR3 spans 15 amino acids. V was pared by 4 bases and J by 7 bases, with 18 bases between. The CDR3 sequence is CASSAASGGGQPQHF. In DNA, the CDR3 is TGCGCCAGCAGCGCAGCTTCTGGGGGAGGCCAGCCCCAGCATTTT. The full variable domain, completed using reference TRBV5-1 and TRBJ1-5, is KAGVTQTPRYLIKTRGQQVTLSCSPISGHRSVSWYQQTPGQGLQFLFEYFSETQRNKGNFPGRFSGRQFSNSRSEMNVSTLELGDSALYLCASSAASGGGQPQHFGDGTRLSIL.

This sequence joins TRBV14 and TRBJ1-4; D is ambiguous. The ends were cut back, 0 bases at V and 8 bases at J, with 10 bases in the middle. From germline, CDR1 is SGHDN and CDR2 FVKESK. The length of the CDR3 is 14 residues. The chain's CDR3 is CASSQDLGGEKLFF. As DNA, the CDR3 is TGTGCCAGCAGCCAAGATCTAGGAGGCGAAAAACTGTTTTTT.

The chain uses TRBV27 and TRBJ1-5, with TRBD1 as a possible D gene (6 bases). The germline CDR1 and CDR2 sequences are MNHEY and SMNVEV (reference sequence). The CDR3 runs to 15 residues. The V end lost 3 bases, the J end lost 2 bases, and 11 bases lay between the germline ends. The DNA for the CDR3 is TGTGCCAGCAGTTTTAACAGGGAGGGCAATCAGCCCCAGCATTTT. This gives the protein CASSFNREGNQPQHF.

V is TRBV10-3 and J is TRBJ2-7, with 7 positions matching TRBD1. CDR1 ENHRY and CDR2 SYGVKD come from the germline V gene. V lost 6 bases to trimming and J lost 5 bases; unmatched junction nucleotides: 1. The CDR3 sequence is 11 residues long. In DNA form, the CDR3 reads TGTGCCATCAGGGGACAGAACGAGCAGTACTTC. It translates to CAIRGQNEQYF.

The chain couples TRBV28 to TRBJ2-7; the D is unclear. This CDR3 region has 12 residues. V lost 5 bases to trimming and J lost 7 bases, with 12 bases between them. CDR1 is MDHEN and CDR2 is SYDVKM in the germline V gene. The CDR3 loop reads CASSLATREQYF. The CDR3 DNA sequence: TGTGCCAGCAGTCTCGCTACGAGAGAGCAGTACTTC.

The rearrangement links TRBV18 to TRBJ1-1; a weak D match, TRBD1 (5 bases). This CDR3 comprises 14 residues. Per the germline V gene, CDR1 is KGHSH and CDR2 is LQKENI. V gave up 3 bases and J gave up 4 bases, with 12 bases separating them. The CDR3 nucleotides read TGTGCCAGCTCACCGGACCAGGGTCTCACTGAAGCTTTCTTT. Encoded protein: CASSPDQGLTEAFF.

This chain connects TRBV25-1 to TRBJ2-3; D remains ambiguous. The CDR3 runs to 16 residues. Trimming removed 6 bases from V and 0 bases from J, with 16 bases in between. Germline V gene data show CDR1 as MGHDK and CDR2 as SYGVNS. CDR3 protein: CASSFRGVASTDTQYF. For the CDR3, the DNA is TGTGCCAGCAGCTTCCGCGGTGTAGCTAGCACAGATACGCAGTATTTT. Complete variable domain (other parts from reference TRBV25-1 and TRBJ2-3): EADIYQTPRYLVIGTGKKITLECSQTMGHDKMYWYQQDPGMELHLIHYSYGVNSTEKGDLSSESTVSRIRTEHFPLTLESARPSHTSQYLCASSFRGVASTDTQYFGPGTRLTVL.

The rearrangement uses TRBV19 and TRBJ1-2; D is undetermined. Between the trimmed V and J ends, which lost 5 bases and 2 bases, there was a span of 12 bases. The CDR3 is 14 residues long. Germline V gives CDR1 LNHDA, CDR2 SQIVND (reference sequence). The chain's CDR3 is CASSYGMENYGYTF. In nucleotides, the CDR3 is TGTGCCAGTAGTTATGGCATGGAGAACTATGGCTACACCTTC.

CDR3 amino acids: CASSTTGEGVAGELFF. The CDR3 DNA reads as TGTGCCAGCAGTACTACAGGGGAGGGTGTGGCCGGGGAGCTGTTTTTT. The chain uses TRBV28 and TRBJ2-2; D could derive from TRBD1 or TRBD2 (7 bases each). This CDR3 region has 16 residues. The V end lost 5 bases, the J end lost 6 bases, and 19 bases lay between the germline ends. Germline V lookup: CDR1 MDHEN, CDR2 SYDVKM.